These T cell receptor beta chains were read from a single sample in a study of beta chain features in type 1 diabetes. The method was immunoSEQ multiplex PCR; TCRdb's version includes in-frame clones alone and lacks a portion of them. Here the sample spans around 350,000 clones, roughly 12% being singletons. Sequences were obtained from naive CD4+ T cells from blood. The receptors originated from a young man in good health. Each CDR3 is given with its conserved first and last residue. Each record gives: J gene, V gene, D gene, clone size, CDR3 protein, CDR3 DNA. D genes are given only for firm matches. For some rows the clone size is stated as once, few or many, or as a class when expanded; others skip it.

TRBJ2-3 TRBV6-1 NA few CASSVEGARLADTQYF TGTGCCAGCAGTGTGGAAGGGGCGCGTCTGGCAGATACGCAGTATTTT
TRBJ2-1 TRBV7-2 TRBD2 NA CASSVGSGDGEQFF TGTGCCAGCAGCGTGGGGAGCGGGGATGGTGAGCAGTTCTTC
TRBJ2-6 TRBV2 NA few CASLYPGANVLTF TGTGCCAGCCTCTACCCTGGGGCCAACGTCCTGACTTTC
TRBJ2-7 TRBV19 NA NA CASSIQSGNYEQYF TGTGCCAGTAGTATTCAGTCAGGGAACTACGAGCAGTACTTC
TRBJ2-7 TRBV20-1 NA few CSAATEYEQYF TGCAGTGCCGCGACAGAATACGAGCAGTACTTC
TRBJ1-6 TRBV28 TRBD1 NA CASSGTVDMALHF TGTGCCAGCAGTGGGACAGTTGATATGGCCCTCCACTTT
TRBJ2-1 TRBV28 NA few CASSSGSGFDEQFF TGTGCCAGCAGTTCCGGATCAGGGTTCGATGAGCAGTTCTTC
TRBJ1-5 TRBV7-2 NA NA CASSLAGALSNQPQHF TGTGCCAGCAGCTTAGCGGGGGCTCTTAGCAATCAGCCCCAGCATTTT
TRBJ2-3 TRBV7-3 TRBD1 few CASSLDRATDTQYF TGTGCCAGCAGCTTAGACAGGGCCACAGATACGCAGTATTTT
TRBJ2-7 TRBV5-4 NA NA CASSLGGYYRSYEQYF TGTGCCAGCAGCTTGGGTGGATACTACCGCTCCTACGAGCAGTACTTC
TRBJ2-7 TRBV19 TRBD1 NA CASSSQTGAYEQYF TGTGCCAGTAGTTCCCAGACAGGGGCCTACGAGCAGTACTTC
TRBJ2-3 TRBV7-9 TRBD2 few CASSPGTSGDTQYF TGTGCCAGCAGCCCCGGGACTAGCGGAGATACGCAGTATTTT
TRBJ2-1 TRBV7-8 TRBD2 few CASSTGLAGVDEQFF TGTGCCAGCAGCACGGGACTAGCGGGAGTTGACGAGCAGTTCTTC
TRBJ1-1 TRBV7-2 NA few CASSPRRSRAEAFF TGTGCCAGCAGCCCCCGGCGGAGCCGTGCTGAAGCTTTCTTT
TRBJ2-3 TRBV7-8 TRBD2 NA CASSRPTSGRTDTQYF TGTGCCAGCAGCCGGCCGACTAGCGGCCGCACAGATACGCAGTATTTT
TRBJ2-1 TRBV5-1 NA NA CASSLAGGNEQFF TGCGCCAGCAGCTTGGCCGGAGGGAATGAGCAGTTCTTC
TRBJ2-5 TRBV5-1 NA NA CASSRPGGFQETQYF TGCGCCAGCAGCCGCCCCGGGGGTTTCCAAGAGACCCAGTACTTC
TRBJ2-1 TRBV29-1 NA few CSVVPGLYNEQFF TGCAGCGTTGTTCCAGGCCTATACAATGAGCAGTTCTTC